This TCR beta chain was identified during a study of T cell responses to AZD1222 COVID-19 vaccine. Study-level points and caveats: Donor demographics were predominantly white British with a female majority; clonal diversity may be underestimated.

There are 15 residues in the CDR3. The V and J ends lost 0 bases and 3 bases, in that order; junction bases with no gene match: 2. Germline V lookup: CDR1 LGHDT, CDR2 YNNKEL (reference sequence). The data were produced by immunoSEQ multiplex PCR, yet TCRdb's version contains in-frame clones alone and is incomplete. The sample contains about 150,000 clones, about 89% of which appear only once. On this clone itself: The antigen remains unidentified.

This specimen was peripheral blood, taken on day 0 of MenACWY control vaccination. This receptor was taken from an adult in good health. V usage is TRBV3-1 (or the pseudogene TRBV3-2) and J usage is TRBJ2-1, with 7 bases identical to TRBD2. Here the CDR3 reads CASSQDSGGYNEQFF. The CDR3 bases are TGTGCCAGCAGCCAAGATTCGGGGGGCTACAATGAGCAGTTCTTC.